One and the same sample provided the 25 T cell receptor beta chains below, sequenced in a study of T cell changes during pregnancy in multiple sclerosis. Produced via immunoSEQ multiplex PCR; TCRdb's table is partial and in-frame only. The sample includes roughly 100,000 clones, 91% of them seen just once. The sample here was peripheral blood, taken after pregnancy. These receptors were taken from a female donor with multiple sclerosis, enrolled in a pregnancy study.

The chain links TRBV6-6 to TRBJ2-1; maybe TRBD2 (6 bases). Germline assignment: CDR1 MNHNY and CDR2 SVGAGI (reference sequence). CDR3 length: 16 amino acids. Trimming pared 0 bases from V and 5 bases from J, leaving 14 bases between. CDR3 sequence (DNA): TGTGCCAGCAGTTACTCCCCCAGGACGGGGGACAATGAGCAGTTCTTC. Residues: CASSYSPRTGDNEQFF.

The rearrangement joins TRBV9 to TRBJ2-7; the match to TRBD1 covers 7 bases. This CDR3 is 15 amino acids long. The V segment lost 4 bases and the J segment 0 bases; nucleotides outside the gene matches: 7. Germline loops: CDR1 SGDLS, CDR2 YYNGEE. In nucleotides, the CDR3 is TGTGCCAGCAGCCCTTACAGGGGAGTCTCCTACGAGCAGTACTTC. Residues: CASSPYRGVSYEQYF. The full variable domain, completed using reference TRBV9 and TRBJ2-7, is DSGVTQTPKHLITATGQRVTLRCSPRSGDLSVYWYQQSLDQGLQFLIQYYNGEERAKGNILERFSAQQFPDLHSELNLSSLELGDSALYFCASSPYRGVSYEQYFGPGTRLTVT.

The chain joins TRBV7-9 to TRBJ2-7, with TRBD1 identical over 10 bases. The V segment lost 2 bases and the J segment 4 bases; nucleotides outside the gene matches: 2. The CDR3 runs 14 residues. Germline V lookup: CDR1 SEHNR, CDR2 FQNEAQ (reference sequence). The CDR3 sequence: CASSLKDRGYEQYF. CDR3 coding DNA: TGTGCCAGCAGCTTAAAGGACAGGGGGTACGAGCAGTACTTC.

This chain connects TRBV5-6 to TRBJ2-2; TRBD2 agrees at 13 bases. The V and J ends lost 4 bases and 4 bases, in that order; junction bases with no gene match: 13. Germline loops: CDR1 SGHDT, CDR2 YYEEEE. The CDR3 totals 19 residues. CDR3 DNA sequence: TGTGCCAGCAGCCACCGACTAGCGGGGGGCCCACGTTTCACCGGGGAGCTGTTTTTT. This encodes CASSHRLAGGPRFTGELFF.

This chain uses TRBV7-8 with TRBJ2-1; D is perhaps TRBD2 (7 bases). The germline V and J ends were trimmed by 5 bases and 9 bases, with 23 bases remaining between them. The CDR3 sequence is 16 residues long. Germline V lookup: CDR1 SGHVS, CDR2 FQNEAQ. Here the CDR3 reads CASSPNRGAQVGEQFF. In DNA, the CDR3 is TGTGCCAGCAGCCCCAACCGGGGGGCCCAGGTGGGTGAGCAGTTCTTC.

Turning to this clone: At one end the junction does not follow the germline gene, possibly because of a read error. Other DNA sequences of this sample code for an identical CDR3. CDR3 DNA sequence: TGTGCCAGCAGCTCACAAGAGACCCAGTACTTC. Its protein is CASSSQETQYF. The chain is built from TRBV5-1 and TRBJ2-5; D gene uncertain. Germline assignment: CDR1 SGHRS and CDR2 YFSETQ. The CDR3 loop spans 11 amino acids.

The table lists this clone with a count of one. J is TRBJ1-2 and V is TRBV25-1; D call uncertain. V shed 4 bases and J shed 6 bases, with 18 bases lying between them. Germline loops: CDR1 MGHDK, CDR2 SYGVNS. The CDR3 sequence is 15 residues long. The CDR3 sequence: CASSVGLWRENGYTF. The DNA of the CDR3 is TGTGCCAGCAGTGTCGGGCTTTGGAGGGAGAATGGCTACACCTTC.

The chain joins TRBV6-1 to TRBJ1-5, with no clear D. The V end was cut by 4 bases, the J end by 0 bases, with 10 bases between. This CDR3 has 15 amino acids. The V gene's germline CDR1 is MNHNS and CDR2 SASEGT. CDR3 in DNA: TGTGCCAGCAGTGTAACGACACATAGCAATCAGCCCCAGCATTTT. Amino acid sequence: CASSVTTHSNQPQHF.

The chain combines TRBV2 with TRBJ1-1, with a possible D match to TRBD1 (5 bases). V lost 8 bases and J 3 bases, leaving 7 bases between the germline ends. From germline, CDR1 is SNHLY and CDR2 FYNNEI. CDR3 length equals 11 residues. The CDR3 reads CASQQDTEAFF. The CDR3 nucleotides are TGTGCCAGCCAACAGGACACTGAAGCTTTCTTT.

The chain is built from TRBV2 and TRBJ2-5, with no clear D. V was pared by 1 base and J by 1 base, with 10 bases between. The CDR3 runs 15 residues. CDR1 is SNHLY, CDR2 FYNNEI, per germline. This chain's CDR3 is CASSEEMAGQETQYF. The CDR3 nucleotides are TGTGCCAGCAGTGAAGAGATGGCAGGCCAAGAGACCCAGTACTTC.

This sequence joins TRBV6-4 and TRBJ1-4, with 9 bases fitting TRBD1. The ends lost 1 base at V and 0 bases at J; junction bases unmatched: 15. The CDR3 runs 21 residues. In germline, CDR1 is MRHNA, CDR2 SNTAGT. The chain's CDR3 is CASSDLSNGTGLPATNEKLFF. DNA for the CDR3: TGTGCCAGCAGTGACTTGAGTAACGGGACAGGGCTCCCCGCAACTAATGAAAAACTGTTTTTT.

The V call is TRBV9, the J call TRBJ2-7; 7 nucleotides agree with TRBD1. The germline V gene encodes CDR1 SGDLS and CDR2 YYNGEE. This CDR3 is built from 15 residues. The junction had 10 bases not matched to a gene; V was cut back by 4 bases and J by 3 bases. CDR3 sequence: CASSPSGTANYEQYF. CDR3 sequence (DNA): TGTGCCAGCAGCCCATCCGGGACAGCCAACTACGAGCAGTACTTC.

J is TRBJ2-7 and V is TRBV7-2; D not resolved. The V end lost 5 bases, the J end lost 4 bases, and 21 bases lay between the germline ends. Germline V gives CDR1 SGHTA, CDR2 FQGNSA. There are 16 residues in the CDR3. The CDR3 is CASSQIPRSFRYEQYF. DNA of the CDR3: TGTGCCAGCAGCCAAATTCCGAGGAGTTTTCGATACGAGCAGTACTTC. Full variable domain (remainder filled in from reference TRBV7-2 and TRBJ2-7): GAGVSQSPSNKVTEKGKDVELRCDPISGHTALYWYRQSLGQGLEFLIYFQGNSAPDKSGLPSDRFSAERTGGSVSTLTIQRTQQEDSAVYLCASSQIPRSFRYEQYFGPGTRLTVT.

The chain employs TRBV18 and TRBJ1-1; no clear D gene. The length of the CDR3 is 13 residues. Germline CDR1 KGHSH, CDR2 LQKENI. V lost 2 bases, J lost 3 bases, and 7 bases lay in between. The chain's CDR3 is CASSPTRYTEAFF. CDR3 DNA: TGTGCCAGCTCACCAACGCGGTACACTGAAGCTTTCTTT.

This rearrangement joins TRBV30 to TRBJ1-1, with TRBD1 as a possible D gene (5 bases). The CDR3 covers 15 residues. Germline V gene lookup returns CDR1 GTSNPN and CDR2 SVGIG (reference sequence). V gave up 3 bases and J gave up 1 base, with 15 bases separating them. CDR3: CAWSGGGLPNTEAFF. The CDR3 nucleotides are TGTGCCTGGAGCGGCGGGGGGTTGCCGAACACTGAAGCTTTCTTT.

V usage is TRBV7-2 and J usage is TRBJ2-1, with TRBD1 as a possible D gene (6 bases). Trimming took off 5 bases at V and 6 bases at J, with 17 bases between the two ends. CDR1 is SGHTA and CDR2 is FQGNSA in the germline V gene. The CDR3 length is 15 residues. CDR3 nucleotide sequence: TGTGCCAGCAGCGATTCAGGGGTTTGGGCCAATGAGCAGTTCTTC. This encodes CASSDSGVWANEQFF. Supplemented by reference TRBV7-2 and TRBJ2-1, the full variable domain reads GAGVSQSPSNKVTEKGKDVELRCDPISGHTALYWYRQSLGQGLEFLIYFQGNSAPDKSGLPSDRFSAERTGGSVSTLTIQRTQQEDSAVYLCASSDSGVWANEQFFGPGTRLTVL.

V gene TRBV11-3 combines with J gene TRBJ1-5; D may be TRBD1 (6 bases). V lost 3 bases, J lost 3 bases, and 9 bases lay in between. Germline V gives CDR1 SGHNT, CDR2 YENEEA. This CDR3 region has 14 residues. CDR3 bases: TGTGCCAGCAGCTTGGACAGTGACAATCAGCCCCAGCATTTT. Residues: CASSLDSDNQPQHF.

The chain recombines TRBV9 with TRBJ1-3, with D possibly matching TRBD1 (6 bases). V lost 0 bases and J lost 2, with 6 bases in between. The CDR3 covers 14 residues. The germline V gene encodes CDR1 SGDLS and CDR2 YYNGEE. This chain's CDR3 is CASSVAGAGNTIYF. The CDR3 coding sequence is TGTGCCAGCAGCGTAGCAGGGGCTGGAAACACCATATATTTT.

The chain recombines TRBV7-3 with TRBJ2-1, with D unresolved. The ends were cut back, 1 base at V and 1 base at J, with 11 bases in the middle. In germline, CDR1 is SGHTA, CDR2 FQGTGA. The CDR3 has 16 amino acids. This CDR3 reads CASSLNTDLSYNEQFF. The CDR3 nucleotides are TGTGCCAGCAGCTTAAATACAGATTTATCCTACAATGAGCAGTTCTTC.

This clone appeared once. This chain links TRBV4-2 with TRBJ1-1, with unresolved D. Trimming cost V 0 bases and J 4 bases, with 21 bases left between them. This CDR3 spans 18 amino acids. Per germline, CDR1 LGHNA and CDR2 YNFKEQ. CDR3 residues: CASSQEDQPGRVSTEAFF. The DNA for the CDR3 is TGTGCCAGCAGCCAAGAGGACCAGCCGGGAAGGGTGAGCACTGAAGCTTTCTTT.

This chain joins TRBV20-1 and TRBJ2-7; D is unclear. The CDR3 totals 11 residues. Trimming pared 7 bases from V and 1 base from J, leaving 8 bases between. CDR1 and CDR2 (germline): DFQATT, SNEGSKA (reference sequence). The CDR3 sequence is CSVPSSYEQYF. The DNA for the CDR3 is TGCAGTGTGCCGAGTTCCTACGAGCAGTACTTC.

The chain's CDR3 is CATRADSSTGYTF. The CDR3, as DNA: TGTGCCACAAGGGCCGACAGTTCGACGGGCTACACCTTC. The chain uses TRBV6-5 and TRBJ1-2; D possibly corresponds to TRBD1 (5 bases). CDR1 is MNHEY, CDR2 SVGAGI, per germline. The CDR3 extends over 13 amino acids. V lost 10 bases and J lost 8, with 20 bases in between.

CDR3 sequence: CASSAQGWNTEAFF. The CDR3 DNA sequence: TGTGCCAGCAGCGCTCAGGGGTGGAACACTGAAGCTTTCTTT. This chain uses TRBV5-4 with TRBJ1-1; tentative D call: TRBD1 (6 bases). The length of the CDR3 is 14 residues. V dropped 4 bases and J dropped 1 base, with 11 bases sitting between them. Germline V gives CDR1 SGHNT, CDR2 YYREEE (reference sequence).

The V and J genes are TRBV5-1 and TRBJ1-1; D is possibly TRBD1 (5 bases). Trimming took 1 base from V and 1 from J, leaving 14 bases between them. CDR3 length equals 16 residues. CDR1 SGHRS and CDR2 YFSETQ come from the germline V gene. The CDR3 protein is CASSLLLGGGNTEAFF. The DNA of the CDR3 is TGCGCCAGCAGCTTGTTACTGGGGGGTGGGAACACTGAAGCTTTCTTT. Combining the CDR3 with reference TRBV5-1 and TRBJ1-1 gives the whole variable domain KAGVTQTPRYLIKTRGQQVTLSCSPISGHRSVSWYQQTPGQGLQFLFEYFSETQRNKGNFPGRFSGRQFSNSRSEMNVSTLELGDSALYLCASSLLLGGGNTEAFFGQGTRLTVV.

This clone is a singleton in its sample. The rearrangement joins TRBV4-2 to TRBJ1-2; tentatively, D is TRBD1 (5 bases). The CDR3 contains 18 residues. Germline lookup yields CDR1 LGHNA and CDR2 YNFKEQ. Trimming pared 0 bases from V and 1 base from J, leaving 18 bases between. CDR3 in amino acids: CASSQEAGRAGINYGYTF. The CDR3 DNA is TGTGCCAGCAGCCAAGAGGCGGGCAGGGCGGGAATTAACTATGGCTACACCTTC.